This T cell receptor (beta chain) derives from a study of OX40 agonist ivuxolimab in advanced cancers. Study background: Ivuxolimab, an antibody acting as an agonist of OX40 (CD134), was used to treat patients. Dose-escalation patients suffered from hepatocellular carcinoma, melanoma, renal cell or head and neck cancer.

TCRdb's table, derived via immunoSEQ multiplex PCR, lists solely in-frame clones and lacks some. This sample has about 100,000 clones, with around 91% found just once. General observations from the study: By week 6 at 0.1 to 3.0 mg/kg, blood CD4+ and CD8+ T cells had expanded clonally. CD8+ T cells showed, on average, more clonal expansion than CD4+ cells.

Worth noting for this clone: The antigen remains undetermined.

This TCR was sampled from an adult with an advanced solid tumor such as melanoma, head and neck, liver or kidney cancer. Specimen: CD4+ or CD8+ T cells sorted from blood, collected in a trial of the OX40 agonist ivuxolimab.

The CDR3 loop reads CASSPGLAGREDTQYF. The CDR3 DNA reads as TGCGCCAGCAGCCCCGGACTAGCGGGGAGGGAAGATACGCAGTATTTT. The V and J genes are TRBV5-1 and TRBJ2-3; 12 positions agree with TRBD2. This CDR3 region has 16 residues. In germline, CDR1 is SGHRS, CDR2 YFSETQ. The junction had 8 bases not matched to a gene; V was cut back by 4 bases and J by 5 bases.